The rows below give T cell receptor beta chains drawn from one sample of a study of blood T cell repertoires in COVID-19. Clones were read by immunoSEQ multiplex PCR, and TCRdb kept only the in-frame ones, dropping some. The table shows roughly 200,000 clones, with 85% to 90% occurring only once. The source material was PBMCs or T cells enriched from blood (not recorded which). The receptors shown here come from a man aged 40-49 years who had recovered from COVID-19. The CDR3 runs from the conserved cysteine through the conserved F or W. A D gene is named only where the DNA matches it firmly. Clone size is shown for a subset of rows, as once, few, many or a class of expanded clone.

D,size,J,V,DNA,CDR3
-,-,TRBJ1-2,TRBV19,TGTGCCAGTAGTTTCGTTACCCCCGAGGGCTACACCTTC,CASSFVTPEGYTF
-,-,TRBJ2-2,TRBV9,TGTGCCAGCAGCGTAGTTCTAGGGAACACCGGGGAGCTGTTTTTT,CASSVVLGNTGELFF
TRBD1,-,TRBJ2-1,TRBV2,TGTGCCAGCAGTGAAGATAGGGGACAGAAAAATGAGCAGTTCTTC,CASSEDRGQKNEQFF
-,-,TRBJ1-2,TRBV7-9,TGTGCCAGCAGCCCCGACAGGACCTATGGCTACACCTTC,CASSPDRTYGYTF
TRBD1,-,TRBJ1-1,TRBV10-3,TGTGCCATCAGTGGGCAGGGGGGAGCTTTCTTT,CAISGQGGAFF
TRBD1,-,TRBJ2-2,TRBV3-1/TRBV3-2,TGTGCCAGCAGTCCAGGGGGCCACGGGGAGCTGTTTTTT,CASSPGGHGELFF
-,-,TRBJ1-2,TRBV28,TGTGCCAGCAGACAGGCGACATATGGCTACACCTTC,CASRQATYGYTF
-,-,TRBJ2-2,TRBV28,TGTGCCAGCAGTTCCCTAAGTTTCGGGGAGCTGTTTTTT,CASSSLSFGELFF
-,-,TRBJ1-5,TRBV4-2,TGTGCCAGCAGCCAAGATGGGCAGGGAAATCAGCCCCAGCATTTT,CASSQDGQGNQPQHF
TRBD1,-,TRBJ1-1,TRBV7-9,TGTGCCAGCAGCGACCGGACAGGGAGGGACACTGAAGCTTTCTTT,CASSDRTGRDTEAFF
TRBD2,-,TRBJ2-5,TRBV25-1,TGTGCCAGTGCCCGGGGGGGGCCGCAAGAGACCCAGTACTTC,CASARGGPQETQYF
-,-,TRBJ2-2,TRBV4-1,TGCGCCAGCAGCCAAGTCTTTGGAGGGTCCGGGGAGCTGTTTTTT,CASSQVFGGSGELFF
-,-,TRBJ1-2,TRBV30,TGTGCCTGGAGTGGACAGGCGAAGATAGTATGGGGCTACACCTTC,CAWSGQAKIVWGYTF
-,-,TRBJ1-1,TRBV6-5,TGTGCCAGCAGGAGGGCAGACAACACTGAAGCTTTCTTT,CASRRADNTEAFF
-,-,TRBJ2-2,TRBV21-1,TGTGCCAGCGGCCGGCTAGCGGGAAATGGGGTCGACACCGGGGAGCTGTTTTTT,CASGRLAGNGVDTGELFF
TRBD2,-,TRBJ2-1,TRBV12-3/TRBV12-4,TGTGCCAGCAGTTTTCGGGAGGGGCAGTTCTTC,CASSFREGQFF
TRBD1,many,TRBJ1-1,TRBV5-1,TGCGCCAGCAGCCCATTACTAGGACAGGGTGGGACTGAAGCTTTCTTT,CASSPLLGQGGTEAFF
-,-,TRBJ1-5,TRBV19,TGTGCCAGTAGTAAAGGGGCCTGGCAGCCCCAGCATTTT,CASSKGAWQPQHF
-,-,TRBJ1-6,TRBV27,TGTGCCAGCAGTTTATCTCAGACTCATCTTTTCACCCTCCACTTT,CASSLSQTHLFTLHF
TRBD1,-,TRBJ2-1,TRBV18,TGTGCCAGCTCACTGGGACAGAGCGTTAATGAGCAGTTCTTC,CASSLGQSVNEQFF
TRBD1,-,TRBJ1-5,TRBV4-1,TGCGCCAGCAGCCATGGACAGGGTGAAGGGGGCAATCAGCCCCAGCATTTT,CASSHGQGEGGNQPQHF
TRBD1,-,TRBJ1-2,TRBV5-6,TGTGCCAGCAGCTTGGATCGGGCGGGACAGCGTTCCTATGGCTACACCTTC,CASSLDRAGQRSYGYTF
-,many,TRBJ2-2,TRBV2,TGTGCCAGCAGTGGGAGGAGGGGGCGAGGCACCGGGGAGCTGTTTTTT,CASSGRRGRGTGELFF
-,few,TRBJ1-1,TRBV9,TGTGCCAGCAGCACGGGTCGGGGGGACACTGAAGCTTTCTTT,CASSTGRGDTEAFF
TRBD1,-,TRBJ1-4,TRBV5-4,TGTGCCAGCAGCTGGACACAGGGGCCGAATGAAAAACTGTTTTTT,CASSWTQGPNEKLFF
-,-,TRBJ1-3,TRBV5-1,TGCGCCAGCTCTAAAGACAGAGTAACTGGAAACACCATATATTTT,CASSKDRVTGNTIYF
-,-,TRBJ1-4,TRBV6-5,TGTGCCAGCAGTTACTCTTGGGTAGGAAGCGGTGAAAAACTGTTTTTT,CASSYSWVGSGEKLFF
TRBD1,few,TRBJ2-7,TRBV28,TGTGCCAGCAGCCGGACAGGAACCTACGAGCAGTACTTC,CASSRTGTYEQYF
-,-,TRBJ1-1,TRBV2,TGTGCGATCGACCACAGGGCTTTGTCTGAAGCTTTCTTT,CAIDHRALSEAFF
TRBD2,-,TRBJ2-7,TRBV27,TGTGCCAGTGGGACTAGCGGAAACTACGAGCAGTACTTC,CASGTSGNYEQYF
-,once,TRBJ1-6,TRBV27,TGTGCCAGCAGACGAGCCTCCGAGGCTTATAATTCACCCCTCCACTTT,CASRRASEAYNSPLHF
-,-,TRBJ2-7,TRBV27,TGTGCCAGCAGTTTAAATGGCGGACGGGACACCTTCACCTACGAGCAGTACTTC,CASSLNGGRDTFTYEQYF
TRBD1,-,TRBJ1-3,TRBV5-6,TGTGCCAGCAGCTACGGGACAGGGCAATACACCATATATTTT,CASSYGTGQYTIYF
TRBD1,-,TRBJ2-3,TRBV5-6,TGTGCCAGCAGCTTTAGGACAGGAGTGGATACGCAGTATTTT,CASSFRTGVDTQYF
-,once,TRBJ1-4,TRBV6-5,TGTGCCACGCGACCCGGGACACCTAATGAAAAACTGTTTTTT,CATRPGTPNEKLFF
TRBD2,-,TRBJ2-1,TRBV7-9,TGTGCCAGCAGTCTTAGCGGGGCATTCAATGAGCAGTTCTTC,CASSLSGAFNEQFF
TRBD1,-,TRBJ1-2,TRBV7-8,TGTGCCAGCAGCCCTTCGGACAGGTACTATGGCTACACCTTC,CASSPSDRYYGYTF
TRBD2,-,TRBJ2-7,TRBV4-1,TGCGCCAGCAGCCCCTTCGGAAAGAAGCGGGAACCCCAAGGGCAGTACTTC,CASSPFGKKREPQGQYF
-,once,TRBJ2-1,TRBV19,TGTGCCAGTAGTATAGAAGAGACAGCCCGCAATGAGCAGTTCTTC,CASSIEETARNEQFF
-,-,TRBJ2-7,TRBV19,TGTGCCAGTAGTATGGTAAGAGACTACGAGCAGTACTTC,CASSMVRDYEQYF
-,-,TRBJ1-4,TRBV9,TGTGCCAGCAGCTCTCCGGCAGGGCATCAGGAAAAACTGTTTTTT,CASSSPAGHQEKLFF
-,few,TRBJ2-1,TRBV6-6,TGTGCCAGCAGTTACTCGAGGGTTTACAATGAGCAGTTCTTC,CASSYSRVYNEQFF
TRBD1,-,TRBJ1-1,TRBV5-1,TGCGCCAGCAGCTGGGGGACAGGGCGGGTTTTCACTGAAGCTTTCTTT,CASSWGTGRVFTEAFF
-,-,TRBJ1-6,TRBV28,TGTGCCAGCAGTTCTCAGAAGGGGAATAATTCACCCCTCCACTTT,CASSSQKGNNSPLHF
-,-,TRBJ1-1,TRBV10-1,TGCGCCAGCAGTGAGCAGGGTGTGACTGAAGCTTTCTTT,CASSEQGVTEAFF
-,once,TRBJ1-5,TRBV6-1,TGTGCCAGCAGTGAATCTTTTGATCAGCCCCAGCATTTT,CASSESFDQPQHF
-,-,TRBJ2-3,TRBV28,TGTGCCAGCAGTTACAAGTTAGGGGTCCGGGCGCAGTATTTT,CASSYKLGVRAQYF